The 5 T cell receptor beta chains below were found in one sample sequenced in a study of T cell responses to AZD1222 COVID-19 vaccine. The table came from immunoSEQ multiplex PCR; TCRdb's copy has only in-frame clones and leaves some out. The sample holds 100,000 or so clones, around 84% seen once. The sequenced sample was peripheral blood, obtained on day 0 of AZD1222 vaccination. Source of these receptors: an adult in good health.

Remarks on this clone: At one of its ends the junction is not consistent with the germline gene, which may arise from a read error. CDR3 sequence (DNA): TGTGCTAGCAGCTTTATTAGCGGGACGAACACCGGGGAGCTGTTTTTT. Its translation: CASSFISGTNTGELFF. The V and J genes are TRBV7-7 and TRBJ2-2; 8 bases fit TRBD2. CDR1 is SSHAT and CDR2 is FNYEAQ in the germline V gene (reference sequence). The CDR3 has 16 residues.

The chain carries TRBV5-1 and TRBJ2-7; D is ambiguous. The CDR3 runs 15 residues. Between the trimmed V and J ends, which lost 0 bases and 2 bases, there was a span of 12 bases. Looked up from germline, CDR1 is SGHRS and CDR2 is YFSETQ. The CDR3 region has the DNA TGCGCCAGCAGCTTGGTAGGCATCACCCCCTACGAGCAGTACTTC. This codes for CASSLVGITPYEQYF.

The V gene is TRBV9, the J gene TRBJ2-2; D uncertain. Germline V CDR1 and CDR2: SGDLS, YYNGEE. The length of the CDR3 is 15 residues. The V end was cut by 0 bases, the J end by 1 base, with 7 bases between. CDR3 nucleotides: TGTGCCAGCAGCGTAGATGGGGTGAACACCGGGGAGCTGTTTTTT. As protein: CASSVDGVNTGELFF.

About this clone itself: The junction departs from the called germline gene at one end, perhaps through a read error. The V gene is TRBV30, the J gene TRBJ2-3; D is perhaps TRBD2 (5 bases). This CDR3 contains 16 residues. Germline-derived CDR1 and CDR2 are GTSNPN and SVGIG (reference sequence). The CDR3 nucleotides are TGTGCCTGGAGTGTTGGAGACACCGGGATTCTAGATGCGCAGTATTTT. Protein: CAWSVGDTGILDAQYF.

J is TRBJ1-6 and V is TRBV7-2; 7 nucleotides line up with TRBD1. The CDR3 contains 15 residues. The junction had 5 bases not matched to a gene; V was cut back by 5 bases and J by 4 bases. In germline, CDR1 is SGHTA, CDR2 FQGNSA. The CDR3 nucleotides are TGTGCCAGCAGCGAGGGGGCCCCTTATAATTCACCCCTCCACTTT. As protein: CASSEGAPYNSPLHF.